This T cell receptor beta chain was captured by sequencing in a study of T cells after yellow fever vaccination (dated by TCRdb to between 2018 and 2020). Notes on the research overall: Libraries from fractions with low cell numbers were prepared with the SMART-Seq v4 Ultra Low Input RNA kit. To follow T-cell clones before and after both primary and booster YFV17D yellow fever vaccination, bulk TCR alpha and beta repertoires underwent longitudinal sequencing. The cohort comprised two healthy male donors, one aged 18 to 30 and one aged 30 to 40 years. Blood was drawn at multiple timepoints before and after primary and secondary immunization, with bulk PBMC replicates and cell subsets isolated.

This clonotype has a count of ten or more. Its antigen remains undetermined. No much larger clonotype is one base removed from it; base qualities were not supplied. TCRdb lists the instrument as Illumina NovaSeq 6000. TCR cDNA was synthesized by 5'RACE template switching, which introduced a universal primer site and unique molecular identifiers. Priming for cDNA synthesis came from both the TCR alpha and TCR beta constant segments. Libraries were amplified in two PCR steps, with sample barcodes and sequencing adapters added in the second step. Sequencing of libraries was performed on Illumina HiSeq 2500 (2x100 bp) or NovaSeq (2x150 bp). The original pipeline was this. Reads were demultiplexed and collapsed into UMI consensus sequences with MIGEC, and V(D)J alignment was performed with MiXCR. Using edgeR on replicate PBMC samples, clonotypes were called vaccine-responding if FDR was below 0.01 and the log2 fold change was above 5 up to day 15. Bulk clonotypes were assigned CD4 or CD8 identity according to which sequenced CD4 or CD8 repertoire held them at higher abundance. TCRdb cleaned the public reads at Q25 with fastp, built clones with MiXCR and kept in-frame beta chains. Duplicate CDR3 protein sequences are folded into a single record with the most common DNA and genes. TCRdb's processing, not the authors' own work, is the source of the V and J calls. Within this sample are about 300,000 distinct CDR3 sequences, with 8.5% to 10% of them counted one time only. Around 3.3% of the sample goes to the ten largest clones.

What the study reported, not specific to this receptor: The secondary T-cell response was found to be weaker but faster than the primary response, with a peak reached on day 5 rather than on day 15. A small share of clonotypes occurred in both CD4 and CD8 compartments, likely arising from convergent recombination. The study included only two donors, which limits how far the findings can be generalized. Most clones expanded after primary vaccination were re-detected after the booster (around 96% of CD4 and approximately 85% of CD8), suggesting broad memory maintenance. Computational filtering was needed because FACS-sorted repertoires could contain abundant contaminating clonotypes from the bulk population.

Reading the germline V gene (reference sequence) gives CDR1 LNHDA and CDR2 SQIVND. V and J are trimmed by 3 bases and 2 bases, and the gene matches miss 4 bases of the junction. The CDR3 has 14 amino acids, counting the end cysteine and phenylalanine. Only CDR3 DNA is held: 42 bases, read in frame from base 1. Reading the label with the study, this specimen's treatment or condition is: live attenuated yellow fever vaccine strain. A standard Ficoll-Paque protocol was used to isolate PBMCs from peripheral blood. Dynabeads CD4 and CD8 positive selection kits were used to isolate the CD4 and CD8 T-cell fractions. RNA was extracted with TriZol from bulk PBMCs, CD4 and CD8 fractions, and dextramer-positive and dextramer-negative fractions.

The sample was CD4+ T cells sorted from PBMCs, taken 5 days after the yellow fever booster vaccination. The TCR comes from a man aged 18 to 30 who received the YFV17D yellow fever vaccine. The chain employs TRBV19 and TRBJ2-7; TRBD1 matches 7 bases in the middle. The nucleotide sequence is given as TGTGCCAGTAGTATTTTGGACAGGACCTACGAGCAGTACTTC. Its translation is CASSILDRTYEQYF. This CDR3, with the reference TRBV19 and TRBJ2-7 proteins standing in past its ends, gives the full variable domain DGGITQSPKYLFRKEGQNVTLSCEQNLNHDAMYWYRQDPGQGLRLIYYSQIVNDFQKGDIAEGYSVSREKKESFPLTVTSAQKNPTAFYLCASSILDRTYEQYFGPGTRLTVT.